This is a list of T cell receptor beta chains from one sample in a study of CD8+ T cells in alopecia areata. Method: immunoSEQ multiplex PCR; TCRdb's copy keeps in-frame clones and lacks some. The repertoire holds approximately 100,000 clones, with roughly 47% as singletons. Sequenced input: CD4+ T cells sorted from blood. The receptors were sampled from a human donor with alopecia areata. The conserved cysteine and the conserved F or W are not part of the CDR3 here.

j_call: TRBJ2-7; v_call: TRBV29-1; cdr3_length: 12; cdr3_aa: SVGRAYPSYEQY
j_call: TRBJ2-5; v_call: TRBV5-6; cdr3_length: 13; cdr3_aa: ASSLLTGVQETQY
j_call: TRBJ2-4; v_call: TRBV18; cdr3_length: 14; cdr3_aa: ASSPEMTSAVVIQY
j_call: TRBJ2-4; v_call: TRBV6-5; cdr3_length: 9; cdr3_aa: ASARENIQY
j_call: TRBJ2-3; v_call: TRBV4-2; cdr3_length: 14; cdr3_aa: ASSSADQREADTQY
j_call: TRBJ1-1; v_call: TRBV6-5; cdr3_length: 14; cdr3_aa: ASSSVPSDRRPEAF
j_call: TRBJ1-5; v_call: TRBV27; cdr3_length: 11; cdr3_aa: ASSLRGRGAQH
j_call: TRBJ2-7; v_call: TRBV29-1; cdr3_length: 16; cdr3_aa: SVRGASGSVGLGSEQY
j_call: TRBJ2-7; v_call: TRBV28; cdr3_length: 13; cdr3_aa: ASRHLVSPRGEQY
j_call: TRBJ2-6; v_call: TRBV5-1; cdr3_length: 14; cdr3_aa: ASSSGRTSGANVLT
j_call: TRBJ2-5; v_call: TRBV29-1; cdr3_length: 8; cdr3_aa: SVGEETQY
j_call: TRBJ2-6; v_call: TRBV30; cdr3_length: 12; cdr3_aa: AWSVLRGANVLT
j_call: TRBJ2-1; v_call: TRBV5-1; cdr3_length: 12; cdr3_aa: ASQASGVYNEQF
j_call: TRBJ2-1; v_call: TRBV4-2; cdr3_length: 15; cdr3_aa: ASSQRSSGGPHNEQF
j_call: TRBJ2-7; v_call: TRBV30; cdr3_length: 13; cdr3_aa: AWSLGTGGSYEQY
j_call: TRBJ2-7; v_call: TRBV11-2; cdr3_length: 11; cdr3_aa: ASSFTGSYEQY
j_call: TRBJ2-2; v_call: TRBV5-1; cdr3_length: 12; cdr3_aa: ASSLRTGTGELF
j_call: TRBJ2-7; v_call: TRBV6-5; cdr3_length: 13; cdr3_aa: ASSPLGDTMYEQY
j_call: TRBJ1-5; v_call: TRBV5-6; cdr3_length: 12; cdr3_aa: ASSLAGMDQPQH
j_call: TRBJ1-2; v_call: TRBV11-3; cdr3_length: 11; cdr3_aa: ASGQGIGYGYT
j_call: TRBJ2-7; v_call: TRBV30; cdr3_length: 13; cdr3_aa: AWSGDRAGSYEQY
j_call: TRBJ1-2; v_call: TRBV7-9; cdr3_length: 11; cdr3_aa: ASSTEQGFGYT
j_call: TRBJ1-1; v_call: TRBV6-4; cdr3_length: 11; cdr3_aa: ASSRTTNTEAF
j_call: TRBJ2-3; v_call: TRBV7-8; cdr3_length: 16; cdr3_aa: ASSLRDRGMAHTDTQY
j_call: TRBJ2-7; v_call: TRBV4-1; cdr3_length: 12; cdr3_aa: ASSLRGGDDEQY